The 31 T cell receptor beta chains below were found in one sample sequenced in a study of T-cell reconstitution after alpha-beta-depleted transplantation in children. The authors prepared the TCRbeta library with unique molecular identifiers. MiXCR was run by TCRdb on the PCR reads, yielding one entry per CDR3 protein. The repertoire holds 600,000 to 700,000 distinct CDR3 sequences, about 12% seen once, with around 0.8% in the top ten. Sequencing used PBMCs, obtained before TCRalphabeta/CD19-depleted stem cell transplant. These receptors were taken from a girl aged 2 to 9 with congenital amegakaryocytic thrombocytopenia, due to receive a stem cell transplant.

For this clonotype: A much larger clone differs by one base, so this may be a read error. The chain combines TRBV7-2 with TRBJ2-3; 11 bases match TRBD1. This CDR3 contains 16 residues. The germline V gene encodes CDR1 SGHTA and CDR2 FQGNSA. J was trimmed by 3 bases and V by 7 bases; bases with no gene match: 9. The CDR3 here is CASTQFGQGATDTQYF. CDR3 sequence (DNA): TGTGCCAGCACTCAGTTTGGACAGGGGGCAACAGATACGCAGTATTTT.

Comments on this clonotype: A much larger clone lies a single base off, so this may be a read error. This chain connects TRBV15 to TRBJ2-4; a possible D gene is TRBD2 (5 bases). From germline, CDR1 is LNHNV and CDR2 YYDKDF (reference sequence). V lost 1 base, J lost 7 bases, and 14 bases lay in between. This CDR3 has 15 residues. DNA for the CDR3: TGTGCCACCAGCAGAGCTATTGAGGGTGGGAACATTCAGTACTTC. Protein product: CATSRAIEGGNIQYF.

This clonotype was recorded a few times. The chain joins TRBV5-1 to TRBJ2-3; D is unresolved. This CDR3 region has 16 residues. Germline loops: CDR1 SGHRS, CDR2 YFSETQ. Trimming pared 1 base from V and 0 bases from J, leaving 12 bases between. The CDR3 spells CASSLRFGGSTDTQYF. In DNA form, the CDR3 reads TGCGCCAGCAGCTTGCGTTTCGGCGGTAGCACAGATACGCAGTATTTT.

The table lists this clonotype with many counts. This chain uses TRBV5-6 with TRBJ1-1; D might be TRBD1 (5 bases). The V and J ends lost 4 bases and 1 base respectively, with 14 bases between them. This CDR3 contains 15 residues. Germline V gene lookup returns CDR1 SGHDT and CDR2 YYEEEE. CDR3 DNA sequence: TGTGCCAGCAGCCTTAGACAGAATCCGAACACTGAAGCTTTCTTT. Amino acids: CASSLRQNPNTEAFF.

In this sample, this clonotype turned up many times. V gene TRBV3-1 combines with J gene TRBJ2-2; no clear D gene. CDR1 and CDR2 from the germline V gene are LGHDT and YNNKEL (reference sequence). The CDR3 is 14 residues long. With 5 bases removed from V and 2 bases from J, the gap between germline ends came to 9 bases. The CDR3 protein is CASSWTANTGELFF. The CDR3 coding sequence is TGTGCCAGCAGCTGGACCGCCAACACCGGGGAGCTGTTTTTT.

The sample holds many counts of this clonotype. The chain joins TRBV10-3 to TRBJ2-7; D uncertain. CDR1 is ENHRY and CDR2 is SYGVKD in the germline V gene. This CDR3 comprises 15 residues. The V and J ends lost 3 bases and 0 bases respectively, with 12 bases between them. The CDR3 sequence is CAISDRLPSSYEQYF. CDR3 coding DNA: TGTGCCATCAGTGATAGGCTGCCTAGCTCCTACGAGCAGTACTTC.

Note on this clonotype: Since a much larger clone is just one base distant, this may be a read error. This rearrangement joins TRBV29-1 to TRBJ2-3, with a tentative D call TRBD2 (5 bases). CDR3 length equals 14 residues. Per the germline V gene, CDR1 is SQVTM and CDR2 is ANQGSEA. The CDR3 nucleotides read TGCACCGTGGCTGGGTCGGAGGCACAAGATACGCAGTATTTT. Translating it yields CTVAGSEAQDTQYF.

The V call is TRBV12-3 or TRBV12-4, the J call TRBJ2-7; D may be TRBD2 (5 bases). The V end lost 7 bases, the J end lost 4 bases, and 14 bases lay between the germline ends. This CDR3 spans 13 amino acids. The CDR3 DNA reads TGTGCCAGCACTTTGAGGGTTGGGTACGAGCAGTACTTC. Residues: CASTLRVGYEQYF.

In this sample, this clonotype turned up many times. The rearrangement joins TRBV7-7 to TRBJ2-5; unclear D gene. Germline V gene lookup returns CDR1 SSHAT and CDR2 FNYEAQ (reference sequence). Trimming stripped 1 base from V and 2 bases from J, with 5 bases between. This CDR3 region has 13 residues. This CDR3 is CASSLGWQETQYF. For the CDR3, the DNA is TGTGCCAGCAGCTTAGGCTGGCAAGAGACCCAGTACTTC. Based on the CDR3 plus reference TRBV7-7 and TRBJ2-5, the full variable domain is GAGVSQSPRYKVTKRGQDVTLRCDPISSHATLYWYQQALGQGPEFLTYFNYEAQPDKSGLPSDRFSAERPEGSISTLTIQRTEQRDSAMYRCASSLGWQETQYFGPGTRLLVL.

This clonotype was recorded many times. DNA of the CDR3: TGCAGCGTTGGGACTAGCGGGAGCTACAATGAGCAGTTCTTC. Translated, it gives CSVGTSGSYNEQFF. The rearrangement uses TRBV29-1 and TRBJ2-1; 13 bases map to TRBD2. V shed 4 bases, J shed 3 bases, and the junction held 0 bases outside the gene matches. This CDR3 region has 14 residues. Germline-derived CDR1 and CDR2 are SQVTM and ANQGSEA.

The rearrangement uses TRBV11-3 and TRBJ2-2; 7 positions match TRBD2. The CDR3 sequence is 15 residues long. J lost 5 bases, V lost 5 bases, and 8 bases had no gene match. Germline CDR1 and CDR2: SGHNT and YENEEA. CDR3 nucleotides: TGTGCCAGCAGCGCGGGAGTGCGGGGTACCGGGGAGCTGTTTTTT. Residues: CASSAGVRGTGELFF.

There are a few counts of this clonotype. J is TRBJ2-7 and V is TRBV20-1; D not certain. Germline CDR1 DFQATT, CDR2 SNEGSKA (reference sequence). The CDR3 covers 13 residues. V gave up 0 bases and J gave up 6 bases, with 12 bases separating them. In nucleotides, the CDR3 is TGCAGTGCTAGAGATCTCCCAACGCGCGAGCAGTACTTC. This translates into CSARDLPTREQYF.

This CDR3 is CASRSPWGGPFGANVLTF. The DNA of the CDR3 is TGTGCCAGCAGATCCCCTTGGGGAGGGCCCTTTGGGGCCAACGTCCTGACTTTC. This rearrangement joins TRBV7-8 to TRBJ2-6; TRBD2 aligns across 7 bases. The CDR3 is 18 amino acids. Per germline, CDR1 SGHVS and CDR2 FQNEAQ. The V gene end was trimmed by 6 bases and the J gene end by 3 bases; junction bases not matched to a gene: 14. Full variable domain (rest looked up from reference TRBV7-8 and TRBJ2-6): GAGVSQSPRYKVAKRGQDVALRCDPISGHVSLFWYQQALGQGPEFLTYFQNEAQLDKSGLPSDRFFAERPEGSVSTLKIQRTQQEDSAVYLCASRSPWGGPFGANVLTFGAGSRLTVL.

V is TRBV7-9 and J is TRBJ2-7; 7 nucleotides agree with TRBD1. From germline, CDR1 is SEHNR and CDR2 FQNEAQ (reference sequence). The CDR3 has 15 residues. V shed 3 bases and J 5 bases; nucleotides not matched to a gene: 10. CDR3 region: CASSFERGRRNEQYF. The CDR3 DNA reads TGTGCCAGCAGCTTTGAAAGGGGGCGCAGGAACGAGCAGTACTTC.

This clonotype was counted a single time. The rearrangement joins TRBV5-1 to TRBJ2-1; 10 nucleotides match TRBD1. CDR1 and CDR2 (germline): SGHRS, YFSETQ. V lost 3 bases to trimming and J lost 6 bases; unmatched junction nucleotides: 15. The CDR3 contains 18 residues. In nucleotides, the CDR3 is TGCGCCAGCAGCTACACCCGAGTGGGGACAGGGGACGTCAATGAGCAGTTCTTC. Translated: CASSYTRVGTGDVNEQFF.

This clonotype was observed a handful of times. CDR3 bases: TGTGCCAGCAATGGACAAAACTCCTACGAGCAGTACTTC. It encodes CASNGQNSYEQYF. This chain links TRBV3-1 with TRBJ2-7, with a tentative D call TRBD1 (5 bases). Germline CDR1 reads LGHDT; CDR2 reads YNNKEL (reference sequence). The CDR3 covers 13 residues. Trimming took 7 bases from V and 0 from J, leaving 10 bases between them.

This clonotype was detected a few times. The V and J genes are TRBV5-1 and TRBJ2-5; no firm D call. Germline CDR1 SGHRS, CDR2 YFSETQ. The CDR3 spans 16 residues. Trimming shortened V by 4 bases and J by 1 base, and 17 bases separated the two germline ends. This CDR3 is CASSGWEDTPQETQYF. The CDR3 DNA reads TGCGCCAGCAGCGGATGGGAAGACACACCCCAAGAGACCCAGTACTTC.

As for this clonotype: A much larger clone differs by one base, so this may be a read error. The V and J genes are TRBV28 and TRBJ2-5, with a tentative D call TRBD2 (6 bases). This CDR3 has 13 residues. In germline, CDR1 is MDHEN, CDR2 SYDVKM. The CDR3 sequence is CASGLAQQEIQYF. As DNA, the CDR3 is TGTGCCAGCGGCCTAGCGCAACAAGAGATCCAGTACTTC.

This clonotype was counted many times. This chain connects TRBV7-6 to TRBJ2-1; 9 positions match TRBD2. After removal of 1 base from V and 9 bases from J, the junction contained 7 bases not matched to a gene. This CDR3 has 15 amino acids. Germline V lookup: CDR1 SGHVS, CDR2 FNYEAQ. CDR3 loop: CASSLVGGRALEQFF. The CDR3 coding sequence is TGTGCCAGCAGCTTAGTCGGCGGGAGGGCTCTTGAGCAGTTCTTC.

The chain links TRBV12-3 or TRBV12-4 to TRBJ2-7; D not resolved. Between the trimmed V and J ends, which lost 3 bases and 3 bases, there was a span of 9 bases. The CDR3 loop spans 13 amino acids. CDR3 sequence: CASSFLKFYEQYF. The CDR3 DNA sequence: TGTGCCAGCAGTTTTTTAAAATTCTACGAGCAGTACTTC.

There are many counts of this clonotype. CDR3 nucleotide sequence: TGCAGTGCTAGACCCCGACAGGGGGCGGCTGAAGCTTTCTTT. It translates to CSARPRQGAAEAFF. The J gene is TRBJ1-1, the V gene TRBV20-1; 10 positions match TRBD1. The CDR3 runs to 14 residues. From germline, CDR1 is DFQATT and CDR2 SNEGSKA (reference sequence). Trimming at V came to 2 bases and at J to 6 bases, leaving 6 bases not matched to a gene.

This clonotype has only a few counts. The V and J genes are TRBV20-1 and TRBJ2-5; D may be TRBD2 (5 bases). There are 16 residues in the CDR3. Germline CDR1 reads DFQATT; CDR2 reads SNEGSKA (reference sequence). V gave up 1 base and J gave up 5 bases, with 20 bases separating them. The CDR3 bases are TGCAGTGCTAGAGCCCCCTGGACCCGGAGGAGGGAGACCCAGTACTTC. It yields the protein CSARAPWTRRRETQYF.

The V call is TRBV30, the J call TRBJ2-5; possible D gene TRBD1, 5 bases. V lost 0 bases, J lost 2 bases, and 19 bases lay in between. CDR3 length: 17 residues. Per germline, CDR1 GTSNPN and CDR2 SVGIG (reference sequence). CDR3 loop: CAWSVPPRTIEQETQYF. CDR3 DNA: TGTGCCTGGAGTGTACCCCCTCGGACAATCGAACAAGAGACCCAGTACTTC. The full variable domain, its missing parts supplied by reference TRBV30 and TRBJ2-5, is SQTIHQWPATLVQPVGSPLSLECTVEGTSNPNLYWYRQAAGRGLQLLFYSVGIGQISSEVPQNLSASRPQDRQFILSSKKLLLSDSGFYLCAWSVPPRTIEQETQYFGPGTRLLVL.

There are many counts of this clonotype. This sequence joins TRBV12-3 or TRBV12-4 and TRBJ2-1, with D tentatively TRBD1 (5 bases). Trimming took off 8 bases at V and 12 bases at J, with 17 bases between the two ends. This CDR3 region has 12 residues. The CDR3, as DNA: TGTGCCAGCCTCTCTAGGGGCGCCAGGCAGTTCTTC. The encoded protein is CASLSRGARQFF.

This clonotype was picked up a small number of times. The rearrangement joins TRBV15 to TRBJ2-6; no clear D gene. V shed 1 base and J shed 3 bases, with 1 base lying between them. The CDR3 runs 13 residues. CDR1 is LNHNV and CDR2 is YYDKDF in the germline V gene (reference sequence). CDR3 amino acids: CATSRVGANVLTF. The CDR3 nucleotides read TGTGCCACCAGCAGAGTTGGGGCCAACGTCCTGACTTTC.

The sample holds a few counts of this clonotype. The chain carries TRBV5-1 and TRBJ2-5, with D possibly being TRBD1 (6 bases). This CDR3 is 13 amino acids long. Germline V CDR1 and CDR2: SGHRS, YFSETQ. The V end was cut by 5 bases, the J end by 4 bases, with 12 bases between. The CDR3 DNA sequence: TGCGCCAGCAGGGCTCTGGGGGCAGAGACCCAGTACTTC. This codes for CASRALGAETQYF.

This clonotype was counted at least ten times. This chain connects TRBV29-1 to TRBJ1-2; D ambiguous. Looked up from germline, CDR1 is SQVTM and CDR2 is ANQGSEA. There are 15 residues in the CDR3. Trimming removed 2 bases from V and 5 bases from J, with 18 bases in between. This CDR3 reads CSVELSRPSEYGYTF. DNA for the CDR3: TGCAGCGTTGAATTATCCAGGCCATCTGAATATGGCTACACCTTC.

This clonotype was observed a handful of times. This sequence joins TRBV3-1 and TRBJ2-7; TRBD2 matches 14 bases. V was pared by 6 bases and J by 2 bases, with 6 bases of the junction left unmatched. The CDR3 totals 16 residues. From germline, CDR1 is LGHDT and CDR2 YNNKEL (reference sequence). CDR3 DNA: TGTGCCAGCAGTCCGGGACTAGCGGGAGAAGCCTACGAGCAGTACTTC. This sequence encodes CASSPGLAGEAYEQYF.

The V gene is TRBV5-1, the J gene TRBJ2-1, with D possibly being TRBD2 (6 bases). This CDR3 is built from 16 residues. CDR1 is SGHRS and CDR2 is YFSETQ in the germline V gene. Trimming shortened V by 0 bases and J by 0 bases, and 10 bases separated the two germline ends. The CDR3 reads CASSLGGKNSYNEQFF. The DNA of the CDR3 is TGCGCCAGCAGCTTGGGCGGGAAAAACTCCTACAATGAGCAGTTCTTC.

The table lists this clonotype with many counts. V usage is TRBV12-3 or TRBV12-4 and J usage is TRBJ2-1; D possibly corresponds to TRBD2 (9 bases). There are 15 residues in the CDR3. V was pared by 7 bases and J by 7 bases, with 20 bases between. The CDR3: CASIQGASGINEQFF. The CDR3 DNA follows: TGTGCCAGCATTCAGGGGGCTAGCGGGATTAATGAGCAGTTCTTC.

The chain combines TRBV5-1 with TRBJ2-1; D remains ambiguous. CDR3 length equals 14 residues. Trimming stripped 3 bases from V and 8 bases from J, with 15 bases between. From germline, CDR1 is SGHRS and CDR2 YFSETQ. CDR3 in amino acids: CASSSRAFEDEQFF. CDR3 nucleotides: TGCGCCAGCAGCTCCCGGGCCTTTGAGGATGAGCAGTTCTTC.